The entry below gives a single TCR beta chain sequence along with its context. Its antigen is currently unknown. The record originates from a study of Ad26.COV2.S vaccination and SARS-CoV-2 variants. Documented treatment: 19 received Ad26.COV2.S at low or high dose, single or two shots; 5 received placebo; per-sample allocation not given. The investigators took samples on day 63 after the first vaccine or placebo injection. At a Boston site, the person donating was an adult of 18-55 years. Wuhan-strain spike was delivered by a replication-incompetent Ad26 vector. The study's findings and limits: Substantial breadth was reported for post-vaccination spike-specific CD8+ and CD4+ T cells.

Method: immunoSEQ multiplex PCR; TCRdb's copy keeps in-frame clones and lacks some. The sample lists about 480,000 clones, roughly nine tenths occurring once. This material consisted of peripheral blood, taken in a trial of Ad26.COV2.S vaccine versus placebo. This clonotype was sampled from a person between 18 and 65 years old who received the Ad26.COV2.S COVID-19 vaccine or a placebo.

The CDR3 loop reads CASSYMWLDYGYTF. CDR3 DNA sequence: TGTGCCAGCAGTTATATGTGGCTCGACTATGGCTACACCTTC. The V gene is TRBV6-2 or TRBV6-3, the J gene TRBJ1-2; no clear D. Germline V lookup: CDR1 MNHEY, CDR2 SVGEGT. Deletions cut 3 bases from V and 3 bases from J, with 11 bases between. There are 14 residues in the CDR3.